This entry concerns a single T cell receptor beta chain. Antigen specificity is unknown. The V segment lost 4 bases and the J segment 15 bases; nucleotides outside the gene matches: 7. Per the germline V gene, CDR1 is DFQATT and CDR2 is SNEGSKA (reference sequence). The CDR3 loop spans 11 amino acids. TCRdb's copy holds only in-frame clones and misses some; the assay was immunoSEQ multiplex PCR. The table lists around 100,000 clones, roughly 87% of them singletons. The record originates from a study of graft-versus-host responses after intestinal transplantation. Findings and limits, study-wide: GvH clones surfaced in recipient marrow, some emerging earlier in ileum or blood. Peak GvH clone levels in circulation were associated with early post-transplant HvG declines.

V gene TRBV20-1 combines with J gene TRBJ2-1; 9 bases are a match to TRBD1. The sample consisted of unstimulated CD4+ T cells sorted from spleen or lymph node cells, taken before transplant. The sequence derives from a human donor who was the organ donor for an intestinal transplant. The CDR3: CSAKLQGALFF. In nucleotides, the CDR3 is TGCAGTGCTAAGCTACAGGGGGCCCTGTTCTTC.